A selection of T cell receptor beta chains follows, all from one sample in a study of metastatic and nonmetastatic thyroid tumors. Through MiXCR, TCRdb re-clonotyped the PCR reads. In the table there are 7,000 to 9,500 clones, 24% of which are singletons. Sequenced sample: tumor tissue. The source of these receptors is a female donor with papillary thyroid cancer or a benign thyroid nodule (not recorded which). Some clones in this sample may be carry-over from other donors' samples. The CDR3 runs from the conserved cysteine through the conserved F or W. A D gene is named only where the DNA matches it firmly. Not all rows give a size; the values are once, few, many and, for expanded clones, a class.

J gene: TRBJ2-7
V gene: TRBV2
D gene: NA
clone size: hyperexpanded
CDR3 protein: CASSRDNSYEQYF
CDR3 DNA: TGTGCCAGCAGCCGGGACAACTCCTACGAGCAGTACTTC

J gene: TRBJ2-7
V gene: TRBV27
D gene: TRBD2
clone size: NA
CDR3 protein: CASSLGAGLVYEQYF
CDR3 DNA: TGTGCCAGCAGTTTAGGAGCGGGACTTGTCTACGAGCAGTACTTC

J gene: TRBJ2-7
V gene: TRBV20-1
D gene: TRBD2
clone size: many
CDR3 protein: CSADGTSGISYEQYF
CDR3 DNA: TGCAGTGCTGATGGGACTAGCGGAATCTCCTACGAGCAGTACTTC

J gene: TRBJ2-1
V gene: TRBV15
D gene: NA
clone size: NA
CDR3 protein: CATERSSYNEQFF
CDR3 DNA: TGTGCCACCGAGCGGAGCTCCTACAATGAGCAGTTCTTC

J gene: TRBJ1-2
V gene: TRBV7-9
D gene: NA
clone size: many
CDR3 protein: CASSLGQNYGYTF
CDR3 DNA: TGTGCCAGCAGCTTGGGCCAGAACTATGGCTACACCTTC

J gene: TRBJ2-6
V gene: TRBV11-2
D gene: NA
clone size: NA
CDR3 protein: CASSPQGSGANVLTF
CDR3 DNA: TGTGCCAGCAGCCCACAGGGCTCAGGGGCCAACGTCCTGACTTTC

J gene: TRBJ2-1
V gene: TRBV20-1
D gene: TRBD2
clone size: many
CDR3 protein: CSAPPSGARDEQFF
CDR3 DNA: TGCAGTGCCCCGCCTAGCGGGGCACGCGATGAGCAGTTCTTC

J gene: TRBJ2-5
V gene: TRBV3-1
D gene: NA
clone size: many
CDR3 protein: CASSQRETQYF
CDR3 DNA: TGTGCCAGCAGCCAAAGAGAGACCCAGTACTTC

J gene: TRBJ2-1
V gene: TRBV6-1
D gene: NA
clone size: many
CDR3 protein: CAGSGYRAGSYNEQFF
CDR3 DNA: TGTGCCGGCAGTGGTTACAGGGCGGGCTCCTACAATGAGCAGTTCTTC

J gene: TRBJ1-2
V gene: TRBV9
D gene: TRBD1
clone size: many
CDR3 protein: CASSAQTGGDGYTF
CDR3 DNA: TGTGCCAGCAGCGCCCAGACAGGGGGTGATGGCTACACCTTC

J gene: TRBJ1-1
V gene: TRBV28
D gene: NA
clone size: NA
CDR3 protein: CASSFREAEAFF
CDR3 DNA: TGTGCCAGCAGCTTCAGGGAAGCGGAAGCTTTCTTT

J gene: TRBJ1-1
V gene: TRBV7-9
D gene: NA
clone size: NA
CDR3 protein: CASSEQGNTEAFF
CDR3 DNA: TGTGCCAGCAGCGAACAGGGAAACACTGAAGCTTTCTTT

J gene: TRBJ1-5
V gene: TRBV19
D gene: TRBD1
clone size: NA
CDR3 protein: CAGSPGTVNQPQHF
CDR3 DNA: TGTGCCGGTAGTCCCGGGACAGTAAATCAGCCTCAGCATTTT

J gene: TRBJ2-5
V gene: TRBV6-5
D gene: NA
clone size: NA
CDR3 protein: CASSSRASTQETQYF
CDR3 DNA: TGTGCCAGCAGTTCCAGGGCCTCTACTCAAGAGACCCAGTACTTC

J gene: TRBJ2-1
V gene: TRBV7-2
D gene: NA
clone size: medium-sized
CDR3 protein: CASGRSSYNEQFF
CDR3 DNA: TGTGCCAGCGGGCGTAGCTCCTACAATGAGCAGTTCTTC

J gene: TRBJ2-7
V gene: TRBV27
D gene: TRBD1
clone size: NA
CDR3 protein: CASSFSGTGQNSYEQYF
CDR3 DNA: TGTGCCAGCAGTTTTTCAGGGACAGGGCAAAATTCCTACGAGCAGTACTTC